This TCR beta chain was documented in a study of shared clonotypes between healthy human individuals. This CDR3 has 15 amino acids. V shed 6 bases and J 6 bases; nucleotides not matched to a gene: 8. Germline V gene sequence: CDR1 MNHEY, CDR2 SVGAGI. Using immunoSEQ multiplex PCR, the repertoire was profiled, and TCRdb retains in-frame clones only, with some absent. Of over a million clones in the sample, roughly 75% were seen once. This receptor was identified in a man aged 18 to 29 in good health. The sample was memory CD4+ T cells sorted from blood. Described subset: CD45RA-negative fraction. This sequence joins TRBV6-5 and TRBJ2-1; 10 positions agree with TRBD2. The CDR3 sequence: CASSSLAGVINEQFF. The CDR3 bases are TGTGCCAGCAGCTCCCTAGCGGGAGTCATCAATGAGCAGTTCTTC.